This record covers a single T cell receptor (beta chain). This sample was taken from a study of CD8 T cells in Susac syndrome. The CDR3 loop spans 14 amino acids. The germline CDR1 and CDR2 sequences are SQVTM and ANQGSEA. V was shortened by 4 bases and J by 0 bases, with 10 bases between the two germline ends. RNA totalling roughly 0.5 to 1 ug underwent reverse transcription with random hexamers. TCRdb used MiXCR to reprocess the immunoSEQ multiplex PCR reads, holding one entry per CDR3 protein. Found here are 130,000 to 150,000 distinct CDR3 sequences, around 94% of them singletons; the top ten hold 0.075% to 0.09%.

The sample was CD4+ T cells from PBMCs. This receptor was taken from a human donor in good health. J is TRBJ2-4 and V is TRBV29-1, with D perhaps TRBD1 (6 bases). This CDR3 reads CSVVLGGAKNIQYF. CDR3 DNA: TGCAGCGTTGTTCTAGGGGGAGCCAAAAACATTCAGTACTTC. The full variable domain, in which reference TRBV29-1 and TRBJ2-4 provide the parts outside the CDR3, is SAVISQKPSRDICQRGTSLTIQCQVDSQVTMMFWYRQQPGQSLTLIATANQGSEATYESGFVIDKFPISRPNLTFSTLTVSNMSPEDSSIYLCSVVLGGAKNIQYFGAGTRLSVL.